The 3 T cell receptor beta chains in this list originate from one sample, sequenced in a study of PD-L1 blockade in urothelial cancer. The repertoire was sequenced with immunoSEQ multiplex PCR; TCRdb's copy has only in-frame clones and lacks some. The table has about 32,000 clones, 87% seen once. The sample consisted of PBMCs, taken around atezolizumab (anti-PD-L1) treatment. The receptors here all came from a man aged 50-60 years with urothelial cancer.

The chain has TRBV18 and TRBJ1-5; TRBD1 aligns across 7 bases. CDR3 size: 15 residues. CDR1 and CDR2 from the germline V gene are KGHSH and LQKENI. The V segment lost 3 bases and the J segment 10 bases; nucleotides outside the gene matches: 12. DNA for the CDR3: TGTGCCAGCTCACCTGCGGACAGGAGGACGCAACCCCAGCATTTT. Translating gives CASSPADRRTQPQHF.

This clone was found once. This chain uses TRBV30 with TRBJ2-5, with D possibly matching TRBD1 (6 bases). The DNA end is more similar to TRBJ2-7, so the J call may be wrong. The CDR3 covers 13 residues. The V gene's germline CDR1 is GTSNPN and CDR2 SVGIG (reference sequence). CDR3 in amino acids: CAWSGGLHHEQYF. The DNA for the CDR3 is TGTGCCTGGAGTGGGGGGCTTCATCACGAGCAGTACTTC.

The chain combines TRBV5-4 with TRBJ2-7; possibly TRBD2 for D (7 bases). The V gene's germline CDR1 is SGHNT and CDR2 YYREEE (reference sequence). The CDR3 runs to 18 residues. V dropped 4 bases and J dropped 1 base, with 24 bases sitting between them. The CDR3 reads CASSRGAAGGTRSYEQYF. The DNA of the CDR3 is TGTGCCAGCAGCCGGGGGGCAGCTGGGGGAACAAGATCCTACGAGCAGTACTTC.